This is a list of T cell receptor beta chains from one sample in a study of T-cell reconstitution after alpha-beta-depleted transplantation in children. A single record per CDR3 protein comes from TCRdb applying MiXCR to the PCR reads. The table has approximately 520,000 distinct CDR3 sequences, 10% to 12% seen once. This sample comprised PBMCs, mostly from graft donor cells, obtained 180 days after TCRalphabeta/CD19-depleted stem cell transplant. These receptors came from a female patient aged 2-9 years who had a stem cell transplant for aplastic anemia, so the T cells may come from the graft donor. Each CDR3 is given with its conserved first and last residue.

J,V,CDR3
TRBJ1-5,TRBV12-3/TRBV12-4,CASSPSLFTESYSNQPQHF
TRBJ2-3,TRBV12-3/TRBV12-4,CASSSLSTSTDTQYF
TRBJ2-3,TRBV12-3/TRBV12-4,CASSLEGRVYFADTQYF
TRBJ1-5,TRBV6-5,CASSYVGGAQHF
TRBJ2-1,TRBV7-6,CASSLDYRVYNEQFF
TRBJ2-5,TRBV5-1,CASNLVFSRRETQYF
TRBJ2-7,TRBV27,CASSFQDGFYEQYF
TRBJ1-2,TRBV27,CASSFGTNYGYTF
TRBJ2-2,TRBV5-5,CASSLQGQLNTGELFF
TRBJ2-3,TRBV6-5,CASSYMATSSTDTQYF
TRBJ1-4,TRBV28,CASSSETEKLFF
TRBJ2-4,TRBV20-1,CSASPGNIQYF
TRBJ2-5,TRBV11-2,CASSPGLSQSWETQYF
TRBJ1-1,TRBV29-1,CSAERGLGHTEAFF
TRBJ2-3,TRBV20-1,CSASLGGISTDTQYF
TRBJ2-2,TRBV7-9,CASTFGAGELFF
TRBJ2-1,TRBV5-1,CASSNSRTGYLNEQFF
TRBJ1-4,TRBV2,CASSEEGGSRFF
TRBJ2-1,TRBV24-1,CATSSPGPTDEQFF
TRBJ2-2,TRBV6-5,CASSYSWPAGGVTGELFF
TRBJ2-2,TRBV7-2,CASSSWGGTTTGELFF
TRBJ2-4,TRBV15,CATSRDGGLAVNIQYF
TRBJ2-7,TRBV7-6,CASSLGGALGYEQYF
TRBJ2-3,TRBV5-1,CASSLEISWGTDTQYF
TRBJ2-1,TRBV13,CASSLGRPYNEQFF
TRBJ2-2,TRBV6-5,CASSGHVELFF
TRBJ2-3,TRBV29-1,CSVDIDPDTQYF